These 20 T cell receptor beta chains were sequenced from one sample in a study of T cells in Graves' hyperthyroidism and ophthalmopathy (dated by TCRdb to the late 2010s). Library preparation used multiplex PCR. Reads for this sample came from an Illumina HiSeq 2000. The TCR beta CDR3 regions were amplified from RNA transcripts. The TCR CDR3 was subjected to a first round of RT-PCR using the HTBI primer set and the Qiagen OneStep RT-PCR kit. The raw public reads went through TCRdb reprocessing: fastp at Q25, MiXCR clone calling, in-frame beta chains kept. CDR3 protein sequences are deduplicated, and each keeps its most common genes and DNA. Here the sample has 530,000 or so distinct CDR3 sequences; roughly 24% occur a single time. Jointly, the top ten make up about 11% of the sample. The sample taken for sequencing was blood. The receptors originated from a woman aged 25 to 39 with Graves' ophthalmopathy.

This clonotype was detected many times. CDR3 in DNA: TGCAGTGCTCGAAGTTCCGGGGATGAAGCTTTCTTT. This sequence encodes CSARSSGDEAFF. The chain is built from TRBV20-1 and TRBJ1-1; D unclear. The V gene lost 5 bases and the J gene lost 7 bases, with 14 bases spanning the gap. Germline V gene data show CDR1 as DFQATT and CDR2 as SNEGSKA (reference sequence). This CDR3 region has 12 residues.

This clonotype was seen many times. This rearrangement joins TRBV12-3 or TRBV12-4 to TRBJ2-2, with a weak D call TRBD1 (5 bases). The CDR3 contains 15 residues. The germline V and J ends were trimmed by 2 bases and 1 base, with 8 bases remaining between them. CDR3 DNA sequence: TGTGCCAGCAGTTTAAACAGGCTGAACACCGGGGAGCTGTTTTTT. This codes for CASSLNRLNTGELFF.

This clonotype was recorded at least ten times. J is TRBJ1-1 and V is TRBV19; D not resolved. The CDR3 totals 12 residues. CDR1 and CDR2 (germline): LNHDA, SQIVND (reference sequence). V shed 5 bases and J shed 4 bases, with 8 bases lying between them. As DNA, the CDR3 is TGTGCCAGTAGTGGAGGTGGCACTGAAGCTTTCTTT. Its protein product is CASSGGGTEAFF.

This clonotype has a handful of counts. The V gene is TRBV18, the J gene TRBJ1-2; TRBD1 aligns across 9 bases. This CDR3 contains 16 residues. Germline lookup yields CDR1 KGHSH and CDR2 LQKENI. The V segment lost 5 bases and the J segment 0 bases; nucleotides outside the gene matches: 7. CDR3 DNA: TGTGCCAGCTCAGCCCGGGACAGGGATACTAACTATGGCTACACCTTC. Its protein is CASSARDRDTNYGYTF. The variable domain in full, with the rest retrieved from reference TRBV18 and TRBJ1-2, is NAGVMQNPRHLVRRRGQEARLRCSPMKGHSHVYWYRQLPEEGLKFMVYLQKENIIDESGMPKERFSAEFPKEGPSILRIQQVVRGDSAAYFCASSARDRDTNYGYTFGSGTRLTVV.

In this sample, this clonotype turned up many times. The chain carries TRBV20-1 and TRBJ1-2; no clear D gene. Germline V lookup: CDR1 DFQATT, CDR2 SNEGSKA (reference sequence). Trimming took off 1 base at V and 2 bases at J, with 5 bases between the two ends. CDR3 length equals 12 residues. The DNA for the CDR3 is TGCAGTGCTAGAGCCAGCAACTATGGCTACACCTTC. Encoded protein: CSARASNYGYTF.

This clonotype was picked up many times. This rearrangement joins TRBV7-3 to TRBJ2-5, with TRBD1 as a possible D gene (5 bases). The CDR3 sequence is 13 residues long. Per the germline V gene, CDR1 is SGHTA and CDR2 is FQGTGA. V was pared by 5 bases and J by 3 bases, with 10 bases between. The CDR3 reads CASSQGQEETQYF. CDR3 DNA sequence: TGTGCCAGCAGCCAGGGCCAGGAAGAGACCCAGTACTTC. The variable domain in full, completed from reference TRBV7-3 and TRBJ2-5, reads GAGVSQTPSNKVTEKGKYVELRCDPISGHTALYWYRQSLGQGPEFLIYFQGTGAADDSGLPNDRFFAVRPEGSVSTLKIQRTERGDSAVYLCASSQGQEETQYFGPGTRLLVL.

This chain uses TRBV6-1 with TRBJ1-5; D is perhaps TRBD1 (5 bases). Germline lookup yields CDR1 MNHNS and CDR2 SASEGT. V shed 3 bases and J shed 0 bases, with 12 bases lying between them. CDR3 length: 16 residues. CDR3 sequence (DNA): TGTGCCAGCAGTGATTATCAGGGTACTAGCAATCAGCCCCAGCATTTT. It yields the protein CASSDYQGTSNQPQHF.

The chain recombines TRBV7-2 with TRBJ1-3; D not resolved. V was clipped by 5 bases and J by 2 bases, with 13 bases between them. The CDR3 contains 15 residues. Germline CDR1 and CDR2: SGHTA and FQGNSA. In nucleotides, the CDR3 is TGTGCCAGCAGCAGACGACACCTTCCTGGAAACACCATATATTTT. Its translation is CASSRRHLPGNTIYF.

This sequence joins TRBV10-2 and TRBJ2-5; 14 nucleotides match TRBD2. V was clipped by 3 bases and J by 4 bases; unmatched bases: 10. There are 18 residues in the CDR3. Germline loops: CDR1 WSHSY, CDR2 SAAADI. The CDR3 sequence is CASSDTLRLAGGPETQYF. The CDR3 DNA follows: TGCGCCAGCAGTGACACCTTAAGACTAGCGGGAGGGCCAGAGACCCAGTACTTC.

This clonotype has just a few counts. The genes are TRBV6-7 and TRBJ2-2; TRBD1 matches 7 bases. TRBV6-7 is designated an ORF whose function remains uncertain. This CDR3 is built from 17 residues. Trimming took 2 bases from V and 0 from J; bases not matched to a gene: 6. CDR3: CASSYKAGGPNTGELFF. CDR3 nucleotide sequence: TGTGCCAGCAGTTACAAGGCAGGGGGACCGAACACCGGGGAGCTGTTTTTT.

The table lists this clonotype with many counts. The V gene is TRBV20-1, the J gene TRBJ1-2; D may be TRBD1 (6 bases). Trimming shortened V by 4 bases and J by 1 base, and 13 bases separated the two germline ends. The CDR3 extends over 14 amino acids. Germline CDR1 reads DFQATT; CDR2 reads SNEGSKA (reference sequence). The CDR3 coding sequence is TGCAGTGCTACCTCACGGACAGTTAACTATGGCTACACCTTC. Translation gives CSATSRTVNYGYTF.

Many counts were recorded for this clonotype. The V and J genes are TRBV27 and TRBJ1-1; 7 nucleotides match TRBD1. With V trimmed by 8 bases and J by 5 bases, 8 bases remained unmatched. Germline assignment: CDR1 MNHEY and CDR2 SMNVEV (reference sequence). The CDR3 extends over 13 amino acids. CDR3 bases: TGTGCCAGCCAAAGACAGGGTGGTACTGAAGCTTTCTTT. Protein: CASQRQGGTEAFF.

The chain links TRBV6-1 to TRBJ1-1; a possible D gene is TRBD1 (5 bases). This CDR3 region has 14 residues. Germline V gene lookup returns CDR1 MNHNS and CDR2 SASEGT. V was shortened by 6 bases and J by 5 bases, with 16 bases between the two germline ends. The CDR3 loop reads CASRSQGPGTEAFF. The CDR3 coding sequence is TGTGCCAGCAGGTCCCAGGGCCCGGGAACTGAAGCTTTCTTT.

The V gene is TRBV6-1, the J gene TRBJ1-5, with 7 bases that match TRBD1. Germline V gene data show CDR1 as MNHNS and CDR2 as SASEGT. Germline trimming cut 3 bases from V and 2 bases from J; bases unmatched to any gene: 4. This CDR3 is built from 15 residues. In nucleotides, the CDR3 is TGTGCCAGCAGTGACCGACAGGGAGGCAATCAGCCCCAGCATTTT. Translation gives CASSDRQGGNQPQHF.

This clonotype was observed at least ten times. The chain uses TRBV28 and TRBJ2-7, with 7 bases lining up with TRBD2. This CDR3 has 13 residues. Germline trimming cut 7 bases from V and 3 bases from J; bases unmatched to any gene: 6. CDR1 and CDR2 from the germline V gene are MDHEN and SYDVKM. The CDR3 nucleotides read TGTGCCAGCAAGGAGCGGGGAAACTACGAGCAGTACTTC. Its protein product is CASKERGNYEQYF.

The V gene is TRBV28, the J gene TRBJ2-7; the match to TRBD2 covers 7 bases. Germline CDR1 and CDR2: MDHEN and SYDVKM. The CDR3 contains 14 residues. Losses at the gene ends were 2 bases for V and 5 bases for J; bases not matched to a gene: 6. This CDR3 reads CASSLASGPNEQYF. The CDR3 DNA sequence: TGTGCCAGCAGTTTAGCTAGCGGACCCAACGAGCAGTACTTC.

The V gene is TRBV20-1, the J gene TRBJ1-5, with unresolved D. The CDR3 has 13 residues. Germline V CDR1 and CDR2: DFQATT, SNEGSKA (reference sequence). Trimming removed 7 bases from V and 2 bases from J, with 12 bases in between. The CDR3 here is CSVVKVGNQPQHF. CDR3 nucleotide sequence: TGCAGTGTGGTAAAGGTGGGCAATCAGCCCCAGCATTTT.

This clonotype was counted many times. CDR3 DNA sequence: TGTGCCAGCAGCTTAGAAGGACACCTAAACACTGAAGCTTTCTTT. It is translated as CASSLEGHLNTEAFF. The gene calls are TRBV13 and TRBJ1-1, with D possibly matching TRBD1 (5 bases). Trimming cost V 1 base and J 2 bases, with 11 bases left between them. The CDR3 is 15 amino acids. CDR1 is PRHDT and CDR2 is FYEKMQ in the germline V gene (reference sequence).

The gene calls are TRBV6-2 or TRBV6-3 and TRBJ2-7; D might be TRBD1 (6 bases). From germline, CDR1 is MNHEY and CDR2 SVGEGT. The ends were cut back, 2 bases at V and 1 base at J, with 12 bases in the middle. The CDR3 spans 15 residues. CDR3 coding DNA: TGTGCCAGCAGTTACACACTAACAGGGTCCTACGAGCAGTACTTC. It translates to CASSYTLTGSYEQYF.

This clonotype was counted ten times or more. This chain joins TRBV12-3 or TRBV12-4 and TRBJ1-3, with TRBD1 identical over 11 bases. The V gene end was trimmed by 7 bases and the J gene end by 3 bases; junction bases not matched to a gene: 5. The CDR3 is 15 residues long. CDR3 sequence: CASTGDRGFGNTIYF. The CDR3 DNA reads TGTGCCAGCACCGGGGACAGGGGGTTTGGAAACACCATATATTTT.